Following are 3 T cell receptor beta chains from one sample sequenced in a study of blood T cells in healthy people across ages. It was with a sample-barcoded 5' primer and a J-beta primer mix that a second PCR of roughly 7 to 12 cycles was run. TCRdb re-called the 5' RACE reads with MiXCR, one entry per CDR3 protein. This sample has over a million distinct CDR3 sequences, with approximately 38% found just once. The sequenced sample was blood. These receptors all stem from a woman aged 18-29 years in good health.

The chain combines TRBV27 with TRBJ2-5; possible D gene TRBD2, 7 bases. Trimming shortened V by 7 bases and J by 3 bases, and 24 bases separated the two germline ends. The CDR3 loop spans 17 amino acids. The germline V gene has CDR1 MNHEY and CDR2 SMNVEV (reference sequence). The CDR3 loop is CASIIPQTRGGEETQYF. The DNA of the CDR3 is TGTGCCAGCATCATTCCCCAGACTAGGGGGGGGGAAGAGACCCAGTACTTC.

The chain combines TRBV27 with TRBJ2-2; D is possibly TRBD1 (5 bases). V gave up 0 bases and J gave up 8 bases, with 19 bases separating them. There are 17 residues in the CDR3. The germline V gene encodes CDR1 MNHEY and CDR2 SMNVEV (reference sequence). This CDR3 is CASSLSGTQGFAGELFF. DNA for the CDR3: TGTGCCAGCAGTTTATCCGGAACCCAGGGCTTTGCTGGGGAGCTGTTTTTT.

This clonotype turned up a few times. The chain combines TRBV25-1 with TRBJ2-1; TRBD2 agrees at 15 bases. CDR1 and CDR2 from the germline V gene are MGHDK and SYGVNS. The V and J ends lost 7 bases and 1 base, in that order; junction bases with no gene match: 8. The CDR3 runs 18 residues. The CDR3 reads CASTGGLAGGRSYNEQFF. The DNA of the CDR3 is TGTGCCAGCACTGGGGGACTAGCGGGGGGAAGATCCTACAATGAGCAGTTCTTC. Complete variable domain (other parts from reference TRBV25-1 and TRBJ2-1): EADIYQTPRYLVIGTGKKITLECSQTMGHDKMYWYQQDPGMELHLIHYSYGVNSTEKGDLSSESTVSRIRTEHFPLTLESARPSHTSQYLCASTGGLAGGRSYNEQFFGPGTRLTVL.